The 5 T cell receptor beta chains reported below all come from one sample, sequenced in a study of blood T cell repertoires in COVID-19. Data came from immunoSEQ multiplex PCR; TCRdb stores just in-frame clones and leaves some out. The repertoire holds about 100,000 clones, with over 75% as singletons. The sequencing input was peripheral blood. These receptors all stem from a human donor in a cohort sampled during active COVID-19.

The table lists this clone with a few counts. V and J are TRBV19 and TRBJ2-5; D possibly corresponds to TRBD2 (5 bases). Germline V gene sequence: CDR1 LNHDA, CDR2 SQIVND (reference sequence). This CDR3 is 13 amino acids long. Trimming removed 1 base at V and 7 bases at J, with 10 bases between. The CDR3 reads CASSIGEWGTQYF. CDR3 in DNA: TGTGCCAGTAGTATAGGGGAGTGGGGGACCCAGTACTTC. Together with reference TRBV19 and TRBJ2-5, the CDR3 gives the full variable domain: DGGITQSPKYLFRKEGQNVTLSCEQNLNHDAMYWYRQDPGQGLRLIYYSQIVNDFQKGDIAEGYSVSREKKESFPLTVTSAQKNPTAFYLCASSIGEWGTQYFGPGTRLLVL.

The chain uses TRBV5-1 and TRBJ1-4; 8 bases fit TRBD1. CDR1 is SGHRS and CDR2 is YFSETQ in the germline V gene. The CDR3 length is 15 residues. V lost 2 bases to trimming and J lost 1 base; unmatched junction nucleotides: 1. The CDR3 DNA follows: TGCGCCAGCAGCTTCGACAGGGGAACTAATGAAAAACTGTTTTTT. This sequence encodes CASSFDRGTNEKLFF.

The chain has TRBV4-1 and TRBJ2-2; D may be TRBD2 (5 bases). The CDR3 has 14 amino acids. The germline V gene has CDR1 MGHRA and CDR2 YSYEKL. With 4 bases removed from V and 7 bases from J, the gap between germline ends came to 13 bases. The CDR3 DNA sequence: TGCGCCAGCAGCCCAGCGGTCAGTGGCGGGGAGCTGTTTTTT. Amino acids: CASSPAVSGGELFF.

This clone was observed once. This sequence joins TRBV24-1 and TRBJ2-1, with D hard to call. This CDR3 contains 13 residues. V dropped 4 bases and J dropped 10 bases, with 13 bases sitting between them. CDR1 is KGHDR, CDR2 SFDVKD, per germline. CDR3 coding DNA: TGTGCCACCAGTGAGGCTAGATACCGCGAGCAGTTCTTC. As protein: CATSEARYREQFF.

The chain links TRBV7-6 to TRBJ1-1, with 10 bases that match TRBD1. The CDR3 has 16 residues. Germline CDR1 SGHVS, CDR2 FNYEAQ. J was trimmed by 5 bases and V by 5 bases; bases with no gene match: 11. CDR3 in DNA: TGTGCCAGCAGCCCCCGGGACAGGGGCCCTGGGACTGAAGCTTTCTTT. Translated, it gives CASSPRDRGPGTEAFF.